This T cell receptor beta chain was captured by sequencing in a study of blood T cells in healthy people across ages. Whole-study results and caveats: Per-million-T-cell TCR beta diversity fell roughly linearly with age. A conclusive naive versus antigen-experienced comparison was prevented by the unsorted PBMCs.

Looked up from germline, CDR1 is LGHDT and CDR2 is YNNKEL (reference sequence). V dropped 0 bases and J dropped 5 bases, with 4 bases sitting between them. The CDR3 extends over 12 amino acids. Then a second PCR, running roughly 6 to 11 cycles, was carried out with a sample-barcoded 5' primer and a J-beta primer mix. From each sample, at least 3 million paired-end reads containing CDR3 were obtained. MiXCR was run by TCRdb on the 5' RACE reads, yielding one entry per CDR3 protein. Of 550,000 to 750,000 distinct CDR3 sequences detected, roughly 21% appear once; the ten largest clones hold 3% to 4%. This clonotype was seen at least ten times. Its specificity is unknown. Per sample, a minimum of 6.5 million PBMCs were isolated.

The clonotype originates from a man aged 65 to 79 in good health. The chain links TRBV3-1 to TRBJ2-5, with D hard to call. Sample: blood. CDR3 nucleotide sequence: TGTGCCAGCAGCCAAGATAGGGAGACCCAGTACTTC. It specifies CASSQDRETQYF.